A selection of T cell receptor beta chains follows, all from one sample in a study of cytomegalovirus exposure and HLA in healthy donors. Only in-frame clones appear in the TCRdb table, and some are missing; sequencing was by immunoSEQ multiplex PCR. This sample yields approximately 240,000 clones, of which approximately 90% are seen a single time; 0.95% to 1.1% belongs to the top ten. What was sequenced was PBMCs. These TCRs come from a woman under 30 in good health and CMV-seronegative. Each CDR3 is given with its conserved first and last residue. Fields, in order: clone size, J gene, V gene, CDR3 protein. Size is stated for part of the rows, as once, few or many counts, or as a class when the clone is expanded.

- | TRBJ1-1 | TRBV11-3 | CASSPEGGQGGPGAFF
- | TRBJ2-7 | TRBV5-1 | CASSYAPGYEQYF
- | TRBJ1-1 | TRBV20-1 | CSARTEEAFF
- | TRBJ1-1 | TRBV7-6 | CASSQTVNTEAFF
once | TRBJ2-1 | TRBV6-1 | CASSEYPRLAGGLRTSSYNEQFF
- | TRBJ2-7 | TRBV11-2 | CASSLVVPGLSYEQYF
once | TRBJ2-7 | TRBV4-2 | CASSPSGLAPNEQYF
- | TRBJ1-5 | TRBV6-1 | CASRWTANQPQHF
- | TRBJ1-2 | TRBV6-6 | CASSYSGRTYGYTF
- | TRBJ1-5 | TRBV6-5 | CASSYSGTGPQPQHF
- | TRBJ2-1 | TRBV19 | CASKEGLAGAYEQFF
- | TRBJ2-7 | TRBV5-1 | CASSPQIIGRQGIYEQYF
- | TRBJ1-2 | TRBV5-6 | CASSLVGAGYGYTF
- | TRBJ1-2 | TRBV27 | CASSLFGAGGDYGYTF
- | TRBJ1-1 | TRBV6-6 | CASSPFTGGIEAFF
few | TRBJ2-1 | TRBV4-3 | CASSQELGSNEQFF
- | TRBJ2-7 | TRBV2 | CASSASNEQYF
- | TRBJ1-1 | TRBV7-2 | CASSIDGTPNTEAFF
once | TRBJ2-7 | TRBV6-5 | CANSAGGRAYEQYF
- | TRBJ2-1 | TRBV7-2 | CASSLRTSGSSYNEQFF
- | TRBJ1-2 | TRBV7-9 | CASSLTGDGYTF
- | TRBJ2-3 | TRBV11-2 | CASSLLRTGEDTQYF
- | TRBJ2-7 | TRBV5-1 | CASSLGQGRISYEQYF
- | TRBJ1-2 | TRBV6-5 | CASSYALQESGYTF
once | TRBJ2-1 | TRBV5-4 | CASSLGPSGGFYNEQFF
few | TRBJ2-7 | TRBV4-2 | CASSQARDSSYEQYF
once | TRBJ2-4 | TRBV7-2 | CASSLATTGPLVNIQYF
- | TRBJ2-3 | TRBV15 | CATSRGAGDTDTQYF
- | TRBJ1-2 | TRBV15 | CATSRGAANYGYTF
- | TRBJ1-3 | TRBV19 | CASSIGPSSGNTIYF
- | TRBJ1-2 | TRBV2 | CASTQGPGGAYNYGYTF
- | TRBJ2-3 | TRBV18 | CASSPGTSGVGDTQYF
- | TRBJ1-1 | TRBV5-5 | CASSLAFEGNAEAFF
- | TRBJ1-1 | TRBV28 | CASWDRLNTEAFF
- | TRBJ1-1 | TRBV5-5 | CASSLGFGSKGTEAFF
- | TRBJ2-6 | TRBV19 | CASRNDRTGANGLTF